The TCR beta chain described here comes from a study of cytomegalovirus exposure and HLA in healthy donors (dated by TCRdb to about 2017). In terms of the full investigation: An earlier analysis of approximately 600 of the donors reported 250 to 300 Gb of sequence data and 117 million unique TCR beta sequences from about 200 million T cells. In addition to the first cohort of 666 subjects, a separate validation cohort of about 120 different subjects was used. All discovery cohort repertoires had been generated using a single sequencing platform. The study profiled the T cell repertoires of about 720 subjects by immunosequencing and related them to cytomegalovirus serostatus. High-throughput TCR immunosequencing, statistical association of individual TCRs with disease status, and machine learning were combined to predict cytomegalovirus infection status. About 280 gigabases of sequencing data and 70 million to 100 million unique TCR sequences made up an early release that covered over 550 HLA-typed donors. In a later analysis, previously published TCR beta repertoires from several hundred donors were re-analyzed and high-resolution HLA genotyping was added so that TCR occurrence patterns could be studied. Donor age, sex, ethnicity and CMV serostatus were compiled alongside the repertoire data. Because of strong linkage in the cohort, roughly five DR-DQ haplotypes were treated as single units for association and clustering. Genome-wide SNP genotypes for about 55% of the 666 donors were used in a later genetic analysis, which treated that subset as a discovery cohort. Typing coverage differed by locus: A, B, C, DRB1 and DQB1 were typed in roughly 620-630 donors, DQA1 in around 500, DPA1 in around 580, and DPB1 in just under 490. The study aimed to test whether signatures of past pathogen exposure could be identified by cataloging public T cell receptors. Among almost 400 genotyped donors of the cohort, an average of about 240,000 unique TCR beta nucleotide sequences were sequenced per donor, roughly 20% of them non-productive. Rather than using new phenotypic data, the later analysis identified candidate immune exposures from TCR beta sequences and from how often those sequences occurred across donors. Both class I and class II loci were covered by HLA typing, at four-digit resolution. The genetic ancestry cluster associated with self-reported Caucasian donors included around four fifths of the roughly 360 genotyped donors. An earlier analysis of several hundred of the donors applied high-throughput TCR beta sequencing to assess whether each TCR beta V gene segment acted as functional or pseudogenic. Broad study findings and their caveats: Some IMGT-functional V segments, including TRBV6-2 and TRBV6-3, could not be told apart with the 87-base-pair reads, so those segments were excluded. The earlier analysis of 587 of the donors excluded some 15 rarely observed V segments, including chromosome 9 orphons, because counts were too low. Compared with equally common non-associated chains, HLA-associated TCR beta chains in a later analysis were more clonally expanded and had lower generation probabilities. A later genetic analysis associated a missense DCLRE1C variant with V-gene and J-gene trimming of TCR beta chains, and an independent cohort replicated the association. In an earlier analysis of approximately 590 of the donors, most TCR beta V segments appeared in productive rearrangements about 87% or about 30% of the time, broadly matching IMGT annotations. A group of highly shared sequence variants was considered likely to be a technical artifact of the sequencing pipeline. Several of the top co-occurrence clusters appeared to be linked to parvovirus B19, influenza, CMV and Epstein-Barr virus, according to a later analysis. The classifier was reported to diagnose cytomegalovirus status with high specificity and sensitivity in both the original cohort and the validation cohort. Most TCR sequences were seen in very few donors, while some public TCRs were found in many individuals. A further reported finding was that TCR beta sequences accurately predicted the HLA-A and HLA-B alleles for most subjects in the first cohort. The only immune exposure information available for the cohort was CMV serostatus. Correlated functional status among segregating V segments might be attributable to linkage disequilibrium, but an unknown experimental factor could not be ruled out. According to a later analysis, TCR association rates differed among HLA loci, with DRB1 alleles showing the most associated TCRs and HLA-C alleles showing the fewest. This cohort had only TCR beta chains sequenced, and the lack of alpha or paired-chain data limited which features could be detected. Three of the identified cytomegalovirus-associated TCR beta chains were confirmed in vitro to be specific for cytomegalovirus antigens. In a later analysis, most CMV-associated TCR beta chains were found to appear HLA-restricted, with HLA associations seemingly driven largely by CMV exposure. HLA typing was unavailable for some donors at each locus, so association tests used only the typed subset. According to the authors, the approach could potentially be generalized to other disease states and immunological phenotypes. A total of 150 to 200 TCR beta chains were listed by the study as associated with cytomegalovirus. When HLA alleles, especially DR and DQ, strongly co-occurred, attributing TCR associations to individual alleles was difficult. In a later genetic analysis, fewer N-insertions in productive TCRs were reported among donors in an Asian-associated ancestry cluster than the approximately 670-donor mean. Roughly uniform sequencing depth across donors was assumed in presence/absence analyses, although this assumption may not hold. At a false discovery rate of 0.05, a later analysis linked some 17,000 TCR beta sequences to specific HLA alleles.

The cohort was made up of roughly 670 healthy bone marrow donors. All cohort members were sampled while nominally healthy, although unrecorded immune exposures were likely present. The donor was CMV seropositive and was included in the group of 300 or so seropositive cohort members. Every donor gave a peripheral blood sample, and the peripheral blood mononuclear cells from that sample were used for TCR beta sequencing. The Qiagen DNeasy Blood Extraction Kit was used to extract genomic DNA from the blood cell samples. In regard to this clone: It has no known antigen specificity.

Receptor amplification or capture employed the immunoSEQ multiplex PCR assay. A mixture of 60 forward primers for TCR Vbeta segments and 13 reverse primers for TCR Jbeta segments was used in the multiplex PCR. A multiplex PCR assay on genomic DNA amplified the CDR3 region of rearranged TCR beta genes. On the Illumina HiSeq System, the amplified TCR beta libraries were sequenced as 87-base-pair reads. The study's own analysis went as follows. In a later analysis, about 80 million unique TCR beta chains were counted across the roughly 670 repertoires, and roughly 11 million of these chains were shared by at least two donors. A nearest-neighbor algorithm error-corrected the raw reads and collapsed the reads into unique sequences, merging closely related sequences to remove PCR and sequencing errors. V, D and J gene segments were assigned by aligning CDR3 sequences to IMGT reference sequences. For a sequence to be retained, at least a six-nucleotide match to both a V gene segment and a J gene segment was required. A rearrangement was called productive if the CDR3 had no stop codons and remained in frame with V and J, and every other rearrangement was called non-productive. CDR3 was defined by IMGT convention, running from the second conserved V-encoded cysteine to the conserved J-encoded phenylalanine. In an earlier analysis of more than 550 of the donors, sequences lacking an unambiguous match to a single V gene segment were excluded. An earlier analysis of a few hundred of the donors called V segments functional above 56.7% productive rearrangements and segregating when the between-donor standard deviation exceeded 5%. A statistical classification framework was built to diagnose cytomegalovirus status from the catalog of TCR beta chain sequences. In a later analysis, TCR nucleotide sequences were compared against IMGT/GENE-DB human TR gene sequences so that V and J genes could be assigned. The TCRdist pipeline was used in a later analysis to assign CDR3 sequences and most-parsimonious VDJ recombination scenarios. In a later analysis, every TCR beta chain was defined by the combination of its CDR3 amino acid sequence and its V-gene family, and reads without a unique V-gene family were dropped. As a way to deal with suspected cross-contamination and a sequencing artifact, a later analysis dropped hundreds of nucleotide sequences that were highly shared and had low generation probability. For each public chain, a later analysis derived a clonal expansion index from normalized ranks of inferred template counts within each repertoire. In a later analysis, generation probabilities were computed with a VDJ recombination model fitted to out-of-frame rearrangements, and the resulting probabilities were checked against IGoR. In a later analysis, hypergeometric tests were used to score TCR-TCR, TCR-HLA and TCR-CMV co-occurrence, with a repertoire-size bias correction applied to TCR pairs. False discovery rates were estimated in a later analysis by permuting HLA or CMV assignments 20 times. In a later analysis, co-occurring TCRs were grouped using DBSCAN, and TCRdist sequence similarity was added for clustering within HLA-allele-positive subsets. Repertoires with fewer than 30,000 or more than 120,000 public chains were left out of co-occurrence clustering, as were a handful of repertoires with anomalous nucleotide sharing. Held by TCRdb, this immuneACCESS table contains in-frame sequences only and omits some clones. Under half of the omission traces to an unresolved V gene where checked; the cause of the rest is unknown. V and J calls and clone size are those listed in that table; D and trimming were worked out from the DNA. For this sample, the table gives 60,000 or so clones. In total, the top ten clones hold around 10% of the sample.

Looking up the germline V gene yields CDR1 MNHEY and CDR2 SVGAGI. Including cysteine and phenylalanine, the CDR3 has 15 amino acids. Of the read, only the CDR3 DNA is kept; its 45 bases are in frame from base 1. At the junction V is shortened by 5 bases and J by 3 bases; bases outside the gene matches: 2. The specimen was PBMCs. This clonotype was sampled from a man aged 45-65 years in good health and CMV-seropositive. The chain couples TRBV6-5 to TRBJ2-1; 12 bases in the middle match TRBD2. CDR3 sequence: CASSKTSGSYNEQFF. The nucleotides are TGTGCCAGCAGTAAGACTAGCGGGAGCTACAATGAGCAGTTCTTC.